Listed below are T cell receptor beta chains from one sample, sequenced in a study of cytomegalovirus exposure and HLA in healthy donors. Measured with immunoSEQ multiplex PCR; TCRdb has only the in-frame clones, and not every one. Of tens of thousands of clones listed, about 61% are singletons. What was sequenced was PBMCs. These receptors were collected from a woman in her 50s in good health and CMV-seronegative. Both conserved end residues are part of each CDR3.

j_gene: TRBJ1-2; v_gene: TRBV19; CDR3aa: CASSLRDRDRGAPLYGYTF
j_gene: TRBJ2-2; v_gene: TRBV2; CDR3aa: CASRRGGAGTGELFF
j_gene: TRBJ1-5; v_gene: TRBV5-6; CDR3aa: CASSSLNQPQHF
j_gene: TRBJ2-4; v_gene: TRBV19; CDR3aa: CASSMAVGQAENIQYF
j_gene: TRBJ1-1; v_gene: TRBV10-1; CDR3aa: CASSGGYRDQTNTEAFF
j_gene: TRBJ2-1; v_gene: TRBV2; CDR3aa: CASSELDPSSYNEQFF
j_gene: TRBJ1-2; v_gene: TRBV19; CDR3aa: CASSIGGSYGYTF
j_gene: TRBJ1-6; v_gene: TRBV2; CDR3aa: CASSGGLLNSPLHF
j_gene: TRBJ2-3; v_gene: TRBV18; CDR3aa: CASSRQREGPDTQYF
j_gene: TRBJ2-7; v_gene: TRBV2; CDR3aa: CASSPSSVSYEQYF
j_gene: TRBJ2-7; v_gene: TRBV28; CDR3aa: CASSLPMGSGRAEQYF
j_gene: TRBJ1-3; v_gene: TRBV7-2; CDR3aa: CASSLVYWSSGNTIYF
j_gene: TRBJ2-5; v_gene: TRBV6-5; CDR3aa: CASVPWGGGGETQYF
j_gene: TRBJ1-6; v_gene: TRBV6-6; CDR3aa: CASSYTANNSPLHF
j_gene: TRBJ2-5; v_gene: TRBV18; CDR3aa: CASSQTSGQETQYF
j_gene: TRBJ2-7; v_gene: TRBV18; CDR3aa: CASSPGGLSSYEQYF
j_gene: TRBJ2-7; v_gene: TRBV2; CDR3aa: CASRVTGGSYEQYF
j_gene: TRBJ2-1; v_gene: TRBV5-1; CDR3aa: CASSLMVLGTEQFF
j_gene: TRBJ2-5; v_gene: TRBV19; CDR3aa: CASSISAGRETQYF
j_gene: TRBJ2-2; v_gene: TRBV28; CDR3aa: CASRPGDRVTGELFF
j_gene: TRBJ2-7; v_gene: TRBV7-9; CDR3aa: CASSPGTGQYF
j_gene: TRBJ2-1; v_gene: TRBV25-1; CDR3aa: CASSDPGTGGFNEQFF
j_gene: TRBJ1-5; v_gene: TRBV18; CDR3aa: CASSPAGDSNQPQHF
j_gene: TRBJ2-1; v_gene: TRBV2; CDR3aa: CATTGTIGYNEQFF
j_gene: TRBJ2-3; v_gene: TRBV4-3; CDR3aa: CASSQEGQGTDTQYF
j_gene: TRBJ1-1; v_gene: TRBV29-1; CDR3aa: CSAGGGNTEAFF
j_gene: TRBJ2-6; v_gene: TRBV5-1; CDR3aa: CASSPTTSGANVLTF